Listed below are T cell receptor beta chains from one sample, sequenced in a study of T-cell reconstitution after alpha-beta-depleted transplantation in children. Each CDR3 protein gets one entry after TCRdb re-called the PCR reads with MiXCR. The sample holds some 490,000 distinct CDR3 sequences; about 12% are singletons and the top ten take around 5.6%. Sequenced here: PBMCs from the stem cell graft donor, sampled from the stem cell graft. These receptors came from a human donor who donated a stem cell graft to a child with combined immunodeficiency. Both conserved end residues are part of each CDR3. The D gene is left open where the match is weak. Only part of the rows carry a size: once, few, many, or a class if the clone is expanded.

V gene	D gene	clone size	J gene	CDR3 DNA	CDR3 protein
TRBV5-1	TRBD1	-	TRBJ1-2	TGCGCCAGCAGCTTGGGAAGGGACAGCAGAGCCTATGGCTACACCTTC	CASSLGRDSRAYGYTF
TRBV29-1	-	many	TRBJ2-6	TGCAGCGTTAGGGGGGAGCCGGGGAAAATCGAAGGGGCCAACGTCCTGACTTTC	CSVRGEPGKIEGANVLTF
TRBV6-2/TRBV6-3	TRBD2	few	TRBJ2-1	TGTGCCAGCAGTTTCGTCGGGACTAGCGGGTCCAATGAGCAGTTCTTC	CASSFVGTSGSNEQFF
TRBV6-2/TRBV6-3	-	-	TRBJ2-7	TGTGCCAGCAGTTTACAGAGACTTTTCTCCTACGAGCAGTACTTC	CASSLQRLFSYEQYF
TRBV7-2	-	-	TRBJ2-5	TGTGCCAGCAGCACCAGCGACGTGTCCCAGTACTTC	CASSTSDVSQYF
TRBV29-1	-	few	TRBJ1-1	TGCAGCGTTGATAGTAGGGAAACTGAAGCTTTCTTT	CSVDSRETEAFF
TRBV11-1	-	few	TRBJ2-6	TGTGCCAGCAGCTTAACTCCGAGAGGCGGCTCTGGGGCCAACGTCCTGACTTTC	CASSLTPRGGSGANVLTF
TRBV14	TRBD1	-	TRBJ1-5	TGTGCCAGCAGCCAACAGACAGGGTTTAGCAATCAGCCCCAGCATTTT	CASSQQTGFSNQPQHF
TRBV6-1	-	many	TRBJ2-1	TGTGCCAGCAGTGATCGGGACCCAGGGATTTACAATGAGCAGTTCTTC	CASSDRDPGIYNEQFF
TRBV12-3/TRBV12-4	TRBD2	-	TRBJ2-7	TGTGCCAGCAGACCGGGACTAGCGGGGGGGGCAGGGCAAGATGAGCAGTACTTC	CASRPGLAGGAGQDEQYF
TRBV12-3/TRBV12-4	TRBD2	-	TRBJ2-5	TGTGCCAGCAGACGCTCCCCGGGAGCGGGGGGGCCTGGAGAGACCCAGTACTTC	CASRRSPGAGGPGETQYF
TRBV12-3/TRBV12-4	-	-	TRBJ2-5	TGTGCCAGCAGTTTAATTGGGGCTAGTTTCCACCAAGAGACCCAGTACTTC	CASSLIGASFHQETQYF
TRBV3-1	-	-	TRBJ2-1	TGTGCCAGCAGCCAAGACAGTTCGGGGAATGAGCAGTTCTTC	CASSQDSSGNEQFF
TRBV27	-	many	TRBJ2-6	TGTGCCAGCAGTTGGGCAGCGGGGGCCAACGTCCTGACTTTC	CASSWAAGANVLTF
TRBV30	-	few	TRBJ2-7	TGTGCCTGTTTTTTTCGTGGCGAGCAGTACTTC	CACFFRGEQYF
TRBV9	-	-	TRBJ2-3	TGTGCCAGCAGCGGGGGGGACCGTCCGGATACGCAGTATTTT	CASSGGDRPDTQYF
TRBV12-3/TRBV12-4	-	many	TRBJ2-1	TGTGCCAGCAGTTTATTTGGGGGCTGGAATGAGCAGTTCTTC	CASSLFGGWNEQFF
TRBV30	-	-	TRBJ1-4	TGTGCCTGGAGTGTACTTCGGGGAGTGAATGAAAAACTGTTTTTT	CAWSVLRGVNEKLFF
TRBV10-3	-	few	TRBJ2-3	TGTGCCATCAGTGAATTCGGAAGGGAGGTAGATACGCAGTATTTT	CAISEFGREVDTQYF
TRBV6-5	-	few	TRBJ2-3	TGTGCCAGCAGTTATTCGACCGGGGGTATAGATACGCAGTATTTT	CASSYSTGGIDTQYF
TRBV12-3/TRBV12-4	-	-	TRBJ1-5	TGTGCCAGCAATAGGGGCAATCAGCCCCAGCATTTT	CASNRGNQPQHF
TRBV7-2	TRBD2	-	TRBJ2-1	TGTGCCAGCAGCCCGCACCGCCGGGGGGGGTCCTACAATGAGCAGTTCTTC	CASSPHRRGGSYNEQFF
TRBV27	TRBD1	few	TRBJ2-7	TGTGCCAGCAGCCCTCCTCCGGGACAGGGGGCTTACGAGCAGTACTTC	CASSPPPGQGAYEQYF
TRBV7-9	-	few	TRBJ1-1	TGTGCCAGCAGCTTAGGGACAGATCGTTCACCAGATTTCTTT	CASSLGTDRSPDFF
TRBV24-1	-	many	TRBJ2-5	TGTGCCACCAGTGATTTCGTGGGAGACTCTGCAGAGACCCAGTACTTC	CATSDFVGDSAETQYF
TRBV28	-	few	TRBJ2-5	TGTGCCAGCATCACCGTCTTATCCGAGACCCAGTACTTC	CASITVLSETQYF
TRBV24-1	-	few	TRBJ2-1	TGTGCCACCAGTGATGATACAACCGACAGGTACCCCTTTGGTAGCTCCTACAATGAGCAGTTCTTC	CATSDDTTDRYPFGSSYNEQFF
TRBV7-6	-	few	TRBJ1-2	TGTGCCAGCAGCTTGTTTTCGGGCGAAGGCTACACCTTC	CASSLFSGEGYTF
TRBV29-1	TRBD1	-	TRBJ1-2	TGCAGCGTTGATGGGGGACAGGGGTATGGCTACACCTTC	CSVDGGQGYGYTF
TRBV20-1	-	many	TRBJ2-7	TGCAGTGCTATAAGGCTAGGGCGTAATGTCGCCTACGAGCAGTACTTC	CSAIRLGRNVAYEQYF
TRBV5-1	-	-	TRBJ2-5	TGCGCCAGCAGCTCCTTACCCACAAGCGAGACCCAGTACTTC	CASSSLPTSETQYF